This T cell receptor beta chain was captured by sequencing in a study of blood T cell repertoires in COVID-19. For the study at large: Samples came from the United States, Italy and Spain, spanning acute and convalescent COVID-19. Nucleic acid was either cDNA or gDNA, and it came from T cells, B-cell-depleted T cells, or PBMCs.

Germline CDR1 is SEHNR and CDR2 is FQNEAQ (reference sequence). The CDR3 sequence is 14 residues long. Deletions cut 0 bases from V and 5 bases from J, with 10 bases between. The authors' processing: Reference gene primer amplification gave estimated nucleated cell counts. TCRdb keeps only in-frame clones here, not all; method: immunoSEQ multiplex PCR. V, J and clone size derive from that table, while D and trimming were established from the DNA sequence. The data hold 230,000 or so clones, with around 84% observed a single time. The sequence was obtained from a young man with active or convalescent COVID-19. Sample: peripheral blood. The J gene is TRBJ1-1, the V gene TRBV7-9; D unresolved. The CDR3 loop is CASSLATRGTEAFF. CDR3 in DNA: TGTGCCAGCAGCTTAGCGACCCGGGGAACTGAAGCTTTCTTT. Together with reference TRBV7-9 and TRBJ1-1, the CDR3 gives the full variable domain: DTGVSQNPRHKITKRGQNVTFRCDPISEHNRLYWYRQTLGQGPEFLTYFQNEAQLEKSRLLSDRFSAERPKGSFSTLEIQRTEQGDSAMYLCASSLATRGTEAFFGQGTRLTVV.